This T cell receptor beta chain was recovered during a study of cytomegalovirus exposure and HLA in healthy donors. Overall study: The roughly 120 validation repertoires, a later analysis reported, used the same platform as the approximately 700 first-cohort repertoires. General study findings and limits: CMV antigen specificity of a few CMV-associated chains was confirmed in vitro. The study designated some 180 TCR beta chains cytomegalovirus-associated. Reportedly, cytomegalovirus status was diagnosed with high sensitivity and specificity.

The trim removed 2 bases at V and 6 bases at J, leaving 2 bases unmatched. The germline V gene has CDR1 KGHSH and CDR2 LQKENI. The CDR3 contains 15 residues. About this clone itself: Its target is not known.

This table comes from immunoSEQ multiplex PCR, and its TCRdb copy is limited to in-frame clones, with some not included. The sample has about 160,000 clones, 70% to 90% seen once. The chain carries TRBV18 and TRBJ2-1; TRBD1 matches 12 bases. This receptor was taken from a man aged 18 to 30 in good health and CMV-seronegative. Sequencing was performed on PBMCs. The CDR3 nucleotides are TGTGCCAGCTCACCAAAGGGACAGGGGGCCAATGAGCAGTTCTTC. Residues: CASSPKGQGANEQFF.